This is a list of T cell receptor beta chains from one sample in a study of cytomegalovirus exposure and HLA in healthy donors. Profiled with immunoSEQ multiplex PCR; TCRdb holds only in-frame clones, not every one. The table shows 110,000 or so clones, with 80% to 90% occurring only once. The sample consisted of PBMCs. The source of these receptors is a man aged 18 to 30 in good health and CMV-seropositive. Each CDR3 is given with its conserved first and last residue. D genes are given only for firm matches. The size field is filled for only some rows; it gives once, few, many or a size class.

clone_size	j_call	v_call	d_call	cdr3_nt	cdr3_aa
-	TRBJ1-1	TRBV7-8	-	TGTGCCAGCAGCATTACAGGGACCGCCACTGAAGCTTTCTTT	CASSITGTATEAFF
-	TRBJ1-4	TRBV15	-	TGTGCCACCAGCAGAGATGGGCAGGGAAATGAAAAACTGTTTTTT	CATSRDGQGNEKLFF
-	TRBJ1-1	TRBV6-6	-	TGTGCCAGCAGTTACTCGTCCCTAGCGAACACTGAAGCTTTCTTT	CASSYSSLANTEAFF
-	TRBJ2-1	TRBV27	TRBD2	TGTGCCAGCAGTCCCCTAGCGGGGGGGCGTGGCAATGAGCAGTTCTTC	CASSPLAGGRGNEQFF
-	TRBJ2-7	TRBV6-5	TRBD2	TGTGCCAGCAGTTTCTCAAGCGGGGGGGCTGGCGAGCAGTACTTC	CASSFSSGGAGEQYF
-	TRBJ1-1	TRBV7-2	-	TGTGCCAGCAGCTTAGCCACAGGGACGGGCACTGAAGCTTTCTTT	CASSLATGTGTEAFF
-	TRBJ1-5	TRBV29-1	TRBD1	TGCAGCGTGACAGGGTCGGATGGTCAGCCCCAGCATTTT	CSVTGSDGQPQHF
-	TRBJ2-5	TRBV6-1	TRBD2	TGTGCCAGCAGTGGACTAGCGGGGGGGCAGGAGACCCAGTACTTC	CASSGLAGGQETQYF
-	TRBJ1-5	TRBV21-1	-	TGTGCCAGCAGCAAAGAGGCACAGTCCACAAATCAGCCCCAGCATTTT	CASSKEAQSTNQPQHF
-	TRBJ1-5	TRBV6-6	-	TGTGCCAGCAGTTACTCGACGGGGAGACCCCAGCATTTT	CASSYSTGRPQHF
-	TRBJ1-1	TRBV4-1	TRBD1	TGCGCCAGCAGCCAACCCGCCCACAGGGGCGTGATAGAAGCTTTCTTT	CASSQPAHRGVIEAFF
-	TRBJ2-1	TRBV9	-	TGTGCCAGCAGCGATGGGGGCACGGAGTTCTTC	CASSDGGTEFF
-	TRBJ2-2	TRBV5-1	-	TGCGCCAGCAGCTTGATGGCTCCTCGCACCGGGGAGCTGTTTTTT	CASSLMAPRTGELFF
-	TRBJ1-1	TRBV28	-	TGTGCCAGCACCCTTCAAGGGCGGGCTTACGGGAACACTGAAGCTTTCTTT	CASTLQGRAYGNTEAFF
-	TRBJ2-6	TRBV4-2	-	TGTGCCAGCAGCCAAGCGGGCCTCGAGGAGGACGGGGCCAACGTCCTGACTTTC	CASSQAGLEEDGANVLTF
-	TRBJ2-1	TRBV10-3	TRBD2	TGTGCCACCACCCATCGAGTAGCGGGGGGCTTCAGCTCCTACAATGAGCAGTTCTTC	CATTHRVAGGFSSYNEQFF
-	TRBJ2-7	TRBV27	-	TGTGCCAGCAGTTTGGGCACCTCCTACGAGCAGTACTTC	CASSLGTSYEQYF
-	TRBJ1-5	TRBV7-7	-	TGTGCCAGCAGCCCGACTTGTACAGGTCCTAGGACCCAGCATTTT	CASSPTCTGPRTQHF
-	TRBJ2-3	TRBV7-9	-	TGTGCCAGCAGCTTAGGTGTAGCAAGCACAGATACGCAGTATTTT	CASSLGVASTDTQYF
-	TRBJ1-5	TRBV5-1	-	TGCGCCAGCAGCTTAGACGGAGGCAATCAGCCCCAGCATTTT	CASSLDGGNQPQHF
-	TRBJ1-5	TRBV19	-	TGTGCCAGTAGTATAGGGGGTTCGGCAGGGCGGTGGGGACAGCCCCAGCATTTT	CASSIGGSAGRWGQPQHF
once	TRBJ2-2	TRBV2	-	TGTGCCAGCAGTTACAGGCCCACCGGGGAGCTGTTTTTT	CASSYRPTGELFF
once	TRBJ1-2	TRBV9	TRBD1	TGTGCCAGCAGCGGGGGACAGGGCAACTATGGCTACACCTTC	CASSGGQGNYGYTF
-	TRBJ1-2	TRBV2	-	TGTGCCAGCAGGGTCACAGGGTCCTATGGCTACACCTTC	CASRVTGSYGYTF
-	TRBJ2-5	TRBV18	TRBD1	TGTGCCAGCGAAGACCGGGACAGGGGATTAGAGACCCAGTACTTC	CASEDRDRGLETQYF
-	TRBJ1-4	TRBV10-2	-	TGCGCCAGCAGGGACCTCCGGGGGGCTGAAAAACTGTTTTTT	CASRDLRGAEKLFF
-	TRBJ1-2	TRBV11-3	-	TGTGCCAAGGGGGTGATCAGGGGCTACACCTTC	CAKGVIRGYTF
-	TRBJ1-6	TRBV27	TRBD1	TGTGCCAGCAGTACTGCCGGGACAGTGAATTCACCCCTCCACTTT	CASSTAGTVNSPLHF
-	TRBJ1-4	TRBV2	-	TGTGCCAGCATCCAACTAGGGATCTCCGCTGAAAAACTGTTTTTT	CASIQLGISAEKLFF
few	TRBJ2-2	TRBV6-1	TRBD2	TGTGCCAGCAGTGAAGCGGGGGGAGGGGCCGGGGAGCTGTTTTTT	CASSEAGGGAGELFF
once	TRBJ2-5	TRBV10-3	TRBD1	TGTGCCATCAGTGCAGACAGGGGGCCCGGGTTTCGGATCCAGTACTTC	CAISADRGPGFRIQYF
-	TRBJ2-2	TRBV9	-	TGTGCCAGCAGCGTTGTAGCGAACACCGGGGAGCTGTTTTTT	CASSVVANTGELFF
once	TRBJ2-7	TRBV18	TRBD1	TGTGCCAGCTCACCGTCCCGGGACAGCTACGAGCAGTACTTC	CASSPSRDSYEQYF
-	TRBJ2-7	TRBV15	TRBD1	TGTGCCACCAGCTATGAGGGGGCGGGCTCCTACGAGCAGTACTTC	CATSYEGAGSYEQYF
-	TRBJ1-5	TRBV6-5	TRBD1	TGTGCCAGCAGAAGGACAGGGGAGGGGAATCAGCCCCAGCATTTT	CASRRTGEGNQPQHF
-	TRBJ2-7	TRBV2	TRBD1	TGTGCCAGCAGCTCCGGGACAGGGGCACGAGAGCAGTACTTC	CASSSGTGAREQYF
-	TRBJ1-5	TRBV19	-	TGTGCCAGTAGTATCCAGGTCAGGGGAAATCAGCCCCAGCATTTT	CASSIQVRGNQPQHF
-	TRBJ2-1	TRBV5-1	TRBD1	TGCGCCAGCAGAAGCGGGACAGGGGTTTCTAATGAGCAGTTCTTC	CASRSGTGVSNEQFF
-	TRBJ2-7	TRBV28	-	TGTGCCAGCAGTCTACCGTCCGGCTCCTACGAGCAGTACTTC	CASSLPSGSYEQYF
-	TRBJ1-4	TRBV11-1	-	TGTGCCAGCAGCTTTGGGGGGGCTGGCGAAAAACTGTTTTTT	CASSFGGAGEKLFF
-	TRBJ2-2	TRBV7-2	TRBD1	TGTGCCAGCAGCCCGACACCGGGACAGGTTAACACCGGGGAGCTGTTTTTT	CASSPTPGQVNTGELFF
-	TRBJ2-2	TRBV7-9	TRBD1	TGTGCCAGCAGCCAGGGACAGGGTAACACCGGGGAGCTGTTTTTT	CASSQGQGNTGELFF
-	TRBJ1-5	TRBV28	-	TGTGCCATCATAGCGGGGAGCCCCGGTAGCAGCAATCAGCCCCAGCATTTT	CAIIAGSPGSSNQPQHF
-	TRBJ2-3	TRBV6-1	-	TGTGCCACCCGGACAGACACAGATACGCAGTATTTT	CATRTDTDTQYF
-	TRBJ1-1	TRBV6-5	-	TGTGCCACCGCCGGGACAACAAATGAAGCTTTCTTT	CATAGTTNEAFF
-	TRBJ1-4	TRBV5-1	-	TGCGCCAGCAGCTTAACAGGGAAGGATGAAAAACTGTTTTTT	CASSLTGKDEKLFF
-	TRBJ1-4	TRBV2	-	TGTGCCAGCAGTGAAGCCGGACAGTTGAATGAAAAACTGTTTTTT	CASSEAGQLNEKLFF
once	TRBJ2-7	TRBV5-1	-	TGCGCCAGCAGCTTGGTGTCCGGTACCCCCTACGAGCAGTACTTC	CASSLVSGTPYEQYF
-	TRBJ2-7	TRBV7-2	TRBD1	TGTGCCAGCAGCTTAGGACCAGGACAGGGGAACGAGCAGTACTTC	CASSLGPGQGNEQYF